The clone carrying this T cell receptor beta chain appeared a few times. The sample has other DNA sequences that encode this CDR3 too. Every contributor of samples was a Caucasian grown-up residing in Nashville, Tennessee. Data came from immunoSEQ multiplex PCR; TCRdb stores just in-frame clones and leaves some out. The sample carries 1,500,000 or so clones, 97% to 99% recorded once. These data originate in a study of shared clonotypes between healthy human individuals. What was sequenced was naive CD4+ T cells sorted from blood. Subset defined: CD45RA+ positively selected. The origin of this receptor is a man younger than 45 in good health.

CDR3 loop: CASSYSDTQYF. Here the CDR3 DNA reads TGTGCCAGCAGTTACTCGGATACGCAGTATTTT. The V gene is TRBV6-5, the J gene TRBJ2-3; D not resolved. Germline loops: CDR1 MNHEY, CDR2 SVGAGI. The CDR3 totals 11 residues. Trimming took 0 bases from V and 6 from J, leaving 1 base between them.